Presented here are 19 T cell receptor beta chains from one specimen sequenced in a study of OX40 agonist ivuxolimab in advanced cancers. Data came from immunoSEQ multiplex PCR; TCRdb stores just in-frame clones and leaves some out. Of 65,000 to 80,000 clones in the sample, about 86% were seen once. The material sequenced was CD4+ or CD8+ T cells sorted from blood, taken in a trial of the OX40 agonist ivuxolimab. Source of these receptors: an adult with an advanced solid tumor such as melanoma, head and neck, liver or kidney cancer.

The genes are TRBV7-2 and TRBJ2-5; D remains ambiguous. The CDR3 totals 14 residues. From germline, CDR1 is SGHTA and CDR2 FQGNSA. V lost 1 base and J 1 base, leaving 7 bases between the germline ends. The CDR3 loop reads CASSLGASQETQYF. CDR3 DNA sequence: TGTGCCAGCAGCTTAGGGGCTAGCCAAGAGACCCAGTACTTC.

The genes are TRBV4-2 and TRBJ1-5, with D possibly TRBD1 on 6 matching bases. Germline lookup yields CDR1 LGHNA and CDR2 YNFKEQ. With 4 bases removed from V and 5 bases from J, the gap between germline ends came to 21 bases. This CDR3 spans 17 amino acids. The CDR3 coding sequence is TGTGCCAGCAGCCCAGGTAATCGACGGGGGCGGGATCAGCCCCAGCATTTT. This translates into CASSPGNRRGRDQPQHF.

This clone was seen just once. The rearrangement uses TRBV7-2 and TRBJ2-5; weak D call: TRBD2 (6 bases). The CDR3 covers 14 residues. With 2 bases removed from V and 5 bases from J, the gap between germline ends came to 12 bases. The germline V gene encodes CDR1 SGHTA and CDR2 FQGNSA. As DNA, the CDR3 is TGTGCCAGCAGCTTAAGAGGCCTAGCGGAGACCCAGTACTTC. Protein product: CASSLRGLAETQYF.

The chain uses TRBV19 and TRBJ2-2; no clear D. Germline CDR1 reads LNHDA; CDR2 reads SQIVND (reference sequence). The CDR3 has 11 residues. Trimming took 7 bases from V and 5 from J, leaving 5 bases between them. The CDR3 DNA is TGTGCCAGTACGTGGACCGGGGAGCTGTTTTTT. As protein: CASTWTGELFF.

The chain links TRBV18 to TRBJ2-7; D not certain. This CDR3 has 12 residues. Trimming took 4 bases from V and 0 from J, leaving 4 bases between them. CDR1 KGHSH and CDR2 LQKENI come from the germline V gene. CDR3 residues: CASSQHSYEQYF. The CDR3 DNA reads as TGTGCCAGCTCACAACACTCCTACGAGCAGTACTTC.

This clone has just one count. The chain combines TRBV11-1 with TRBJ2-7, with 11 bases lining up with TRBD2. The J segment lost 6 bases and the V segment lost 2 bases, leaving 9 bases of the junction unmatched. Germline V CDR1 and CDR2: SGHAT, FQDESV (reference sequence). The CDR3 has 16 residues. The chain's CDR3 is CASSLRGRLAGIEQYF. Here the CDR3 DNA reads TGTGCCAGCAGCTTACGAGGGCGACTAGCGGGGATCGAGCAGTACTTC.

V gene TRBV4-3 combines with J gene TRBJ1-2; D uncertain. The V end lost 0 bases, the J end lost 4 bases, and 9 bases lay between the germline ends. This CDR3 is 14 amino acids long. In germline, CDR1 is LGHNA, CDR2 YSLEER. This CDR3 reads CASSQEESGYGYTF. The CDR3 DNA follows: TGCGCCAGCAGCCAAGAAGAATCCGGCTATGGCTACACCTTC.

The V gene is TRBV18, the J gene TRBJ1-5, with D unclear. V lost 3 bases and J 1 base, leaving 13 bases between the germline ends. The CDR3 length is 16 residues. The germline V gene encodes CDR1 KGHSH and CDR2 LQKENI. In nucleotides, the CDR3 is TGTGCCAGCTCACCGGGGATTGGAAGGAGCAATCAGCCCCAGCATTTT. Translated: CASSPGIGRSNQPQHF.

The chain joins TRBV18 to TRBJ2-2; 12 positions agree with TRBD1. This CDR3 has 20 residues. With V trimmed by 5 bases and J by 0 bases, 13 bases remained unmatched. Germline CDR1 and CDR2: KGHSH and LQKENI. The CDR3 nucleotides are TGTGCCAGCTCAAAGACCGGGACAGGGGGCCCCATCGCGAACACCGGGGAGCTGTTTTTT. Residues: CASSKTGTGGPIANTGELFF.

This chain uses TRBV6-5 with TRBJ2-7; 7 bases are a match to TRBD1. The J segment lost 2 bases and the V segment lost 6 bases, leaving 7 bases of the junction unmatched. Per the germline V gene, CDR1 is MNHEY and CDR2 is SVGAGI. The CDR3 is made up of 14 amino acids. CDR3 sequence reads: CASSLSGQAYEQYF. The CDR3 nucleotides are TGTGCCAGCAGCCTTTCCGGACAGGCCTACGAGCAGTACTTC.

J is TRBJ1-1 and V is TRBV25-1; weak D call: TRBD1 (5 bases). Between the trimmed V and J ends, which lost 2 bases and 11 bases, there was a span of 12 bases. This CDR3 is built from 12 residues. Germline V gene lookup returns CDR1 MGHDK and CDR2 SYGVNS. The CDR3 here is CASSEQQGVAFF. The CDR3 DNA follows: TGTGCCAGCAGTGAACAGCAAGGGGTGGCTTTCTTT.

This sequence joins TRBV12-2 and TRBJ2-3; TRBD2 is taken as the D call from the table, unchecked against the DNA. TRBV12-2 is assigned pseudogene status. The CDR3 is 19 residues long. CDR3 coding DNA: TGTGCAAGTCGCTTAGCGGAGTCCCGACTAGCGCCTAACGTAGATACGCAGTATTTT. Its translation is CASRLAESRLAPNVDTQYF.

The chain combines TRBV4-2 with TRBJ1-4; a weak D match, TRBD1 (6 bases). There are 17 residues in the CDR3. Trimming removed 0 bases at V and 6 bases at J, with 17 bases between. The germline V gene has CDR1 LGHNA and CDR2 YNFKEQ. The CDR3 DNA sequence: TGTGCCAGCAGCCAAGATCTAGGGGGGGCAGGGGATGAAAAACTGTTTTTT. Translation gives CASSQDLGGAGDEKLFF.

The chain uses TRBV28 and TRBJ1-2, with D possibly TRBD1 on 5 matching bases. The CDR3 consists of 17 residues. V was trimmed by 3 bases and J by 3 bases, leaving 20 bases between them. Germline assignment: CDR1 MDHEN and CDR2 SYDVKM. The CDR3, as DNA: TGTGCCAGCAGTTTGGGAGGAGTGGGGCTTAGGGACTATGGCTACACCTTC. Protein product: CASSLGGVGLRDYGYTF.

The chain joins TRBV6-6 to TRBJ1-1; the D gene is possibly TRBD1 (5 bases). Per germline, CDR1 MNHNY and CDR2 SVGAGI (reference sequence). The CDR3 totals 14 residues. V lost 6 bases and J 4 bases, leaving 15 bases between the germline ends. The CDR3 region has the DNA TGTGCCAGCAGCCAGACAGTTACAGTCACTGAAGCTTTCTTT. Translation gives CASSQTVTVTEAFF.

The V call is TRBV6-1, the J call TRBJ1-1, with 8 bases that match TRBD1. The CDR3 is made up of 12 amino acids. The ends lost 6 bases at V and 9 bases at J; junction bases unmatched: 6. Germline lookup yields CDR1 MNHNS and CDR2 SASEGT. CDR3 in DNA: TGTGCCAGCAGCGACAGGGGTCGAAAAGCTTTCTTT. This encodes CASSDRGRKAFF.

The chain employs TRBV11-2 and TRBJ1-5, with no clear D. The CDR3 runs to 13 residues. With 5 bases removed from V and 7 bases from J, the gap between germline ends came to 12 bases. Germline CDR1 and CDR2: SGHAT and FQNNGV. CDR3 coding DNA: TGTGCCAGCAGCCGAGGGCGCGGGCAGCCCCAGCATTTT. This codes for CASSRGRGQPQHF.

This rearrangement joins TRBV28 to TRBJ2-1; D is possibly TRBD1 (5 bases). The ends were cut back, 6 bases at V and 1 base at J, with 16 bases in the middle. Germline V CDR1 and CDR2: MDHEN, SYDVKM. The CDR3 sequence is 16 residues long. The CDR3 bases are TGTGCCAGCAGGAAAGCAGGGTCCTCATCCTACAATGAGCAGTTCTTC. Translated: CASRKAGSSSYNEQFF.

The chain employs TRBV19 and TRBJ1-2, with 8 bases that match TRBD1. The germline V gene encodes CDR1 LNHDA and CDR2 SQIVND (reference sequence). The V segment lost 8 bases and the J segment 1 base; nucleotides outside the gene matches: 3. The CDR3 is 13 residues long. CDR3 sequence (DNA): TGTGCCAGTCACAGGGGGTATAACTATGGCTACACCTTC. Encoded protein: CASHRGYNYGYTF.